Listed below are T cell receptor beta chains from one sample, sequenced in a study of response to subunit inactivated influenza vaccine. TCRdb itself ran the RT-PCR reads through MiXCR, one entry per CDR3 protein. Seen here are around 200,000 distinct CDR3 sequences, 14% observed once, and the top ten hold 26%. The sample in question was CD8+ T cells sorted from PBMCs, obtained about 5 days after vaccination. Receptors were obtained from a man aged 45-65 years who received an inactivated influenza vaccine. Both conserved end residues are part of each CDR3. The order of the fields is CDR3 protein, CDR3 DNA, V gene, J gene, D gene, clone size. The D gene is left open where the match is weak. Rows may omit the clone size; those that give it use once, few, many or a size class.

CDR3aa: CASSSGMERDQPQHF; CDR3nt: TGTGCCAGCAGTTCAGGGATGGAAAGGGATCAGCCCCAGCATTTT; v_gene: TRBV7-9; j_gene: TRBJ1-5; d_gene: NA; abundance: few
CDR3aa: CASSPERGITYEQYF; CDR3nt: TGCGCCAGCAGCCCTGAGCGGGGGATTACCTACGAGCAGTACTTC; v_gene: TRBV4-1; j_gene: TRBJ2-7; d_gene: TRBD2; abundance: NA
CDR3aa: CASSAGPGNTIYF; CDR3nt: TGTGCCAGCAGCGCGGGGCCAGGAAACACCATATATTTT; v_gene: TRBV6-2/TRBV6-3; j_gene: TRBJ1-3; d_gene: NA; abundance: few
CDR3aa: CASSQGTGDEFF; CDR3nt: TGTGCCAGCAGTCAGGGGACAGGGGACGAGTTCTTC; v_gene: TRBV12-3/TRBV12-4; j_gene: TRBJ2-1; d_gene: TRBD1; abundance: NA
CDR3aa: CASSNRGDTEAFF; CDR3nt: TGCGCCAGCAGCAACAGGGGAGACACTGAAGCTTTCTTT; v_gene: TRBV5-1; j_gene: TRBJ1-1; d_gene: TRBD1; abundance: NA
CDR3aa: CASSRGGHYNEQFF; CDR3nt: TGTGCCAGCAGCCGCGGGGGGCACTACAATGAGCAGTTCTTC; v_gene: TRBV7-9; j_gene: TRBJ2-1; d_gene: TRBD2; abundance: few
CDR3aa: CASSQDPWTQYNEQFF; CDR3nt: TGCGCCAGCAGCCAAGATCCTTGGACACAATACAATGAGCAGTTCTTC; v_gene: TRBV4-3; j_gene: TRBJ2-1; d_gene: NA; abundance: NA
CDR3aa: CASSPGTSGSDTQYF; CDR3nt: TGTGCCAGCAGCCCCGGGACTAGCGGGAGTGATACGCAGTATTTT; v_gene: TRBV7-9; j_gene: TRBJ2-3; d_gene: TRBD2; abundance: NA
CDR3aa: CATSRGADLNTEAFF; CDR3nt: TGTGCCACCAGCAGAGGAGCAGATTTGAACACTGAAGCTTTCTTT; v_gene: TRBV15; j_gene: TRBJ1-1; d_gene: NA; abundance: few
CDR3aa: CASSHSNGQAEAFF; CDR3nt: TGTGCCAGCAGCCATTCTAATGGACAGGCTGAAGCTTTCTTT; v_gene: TRBV16; j_gene: TRBJ1-1; d_gene: TRBD1; abundance: NA
CDR3aa: CSARSRGGGNPYEQYF; CDR3nt: TGCAGTGCTCGATCCAGAGGGGGGGGAAATCCCTACGAGCAGTACTTC; v_gene: TRBV20-1; j_gene: TRBJ2-7; d_gene: NA; abundance: NA
CDR3aa: CASSQQGPGTDTQYF; CDR3nt: TGTGCCAGCAGTCAACAGGGACCTGGCACAGATACGCAGTATTTT; v_gene: TRBV6-1; j_gene: TRBJ2-3; d_gene: NA; abundance: few
CDR3aa: CSARVGQRETGEQYF; CDR3nt: TGCAGTGCTAGAGTCGGTCAGCGGGAAACGGGCGAGCAGTACTTC; v_gene: TRBV20-1; j_gene: TRBJ2-7; d_gene: TRBD2; abundance: NA
CDR3aa: CASSFDRVTEAFF; CDR3nt: TGCGCCAGCAGCTTCGACAGGGTCACTGAAGCTTTCTTT; v_gene: TRBV5-1; j_gene: TRBJ1-1; d_gene: TRBD1; abundance: NA
CDR3aa: CASSLGLAEISYEKYF; CDR3nt: TGTGCCAGCAGTCTCGGACTAGCGGAAATCTCCTACGAGAAGTACTTC; v_gene: TRBV27; j_gene: TRBJ2-7; d_gene: TRBD2; abundance: NA
CDR3aa: CASSYDPYNEQFF; CDR3nt: TGTGCCAGCAGCTACGACCCGTACAATGAGCAGTTCTTC; v_gene: TRBV7-8; j_gene: TRBJ2-1; d_gene: NA; abundance: many
CDR3aa: CAAARAGGPDTQYF; CDR3nt: TGCGCCGCAGCCCGAGCGGGGGGGCCTGATACGCAGTATTTT; v_gene: TRBV4-1; j_gene: TRBJ2-3; d_gene: TRBD2; abundance: few
CDR3aa: CASSYTRGDEQYF; CDR3nt: TGTGCCAGCAGTTATACCAGGGGAGACGAGCAGTACTTC; v_gene: TRBV6-6; j_gene: TRBJ2-7; d_gene: NA; abundance: few
CDR3aa: CASSGDTGPYEQYF; CDR3nt: TGTGCCAGCAGTGGTGATACAGGGCCCTACGAGCAGTACTTC; v_gene: TRBV2; j_gene: TRBJ2-7; d_gene: NA; abundance: NA
CDR3aa: CASSNQGGQETQYF; CDR3nt: TGTGCCAGCAGCAACCAGGGGGGTCAAGAGACCCAGTACTTC; v_gene: TRBV5-5; j_gene: TRBJ2-5; d_gene: NA; abundance: NA
CDR3aa: CASSPRTSGSEQFF; CDR3nt: TGTGCCAGCAGCCCTCGGACTAGCGGGAGTGAGCAGTTCTTC; v_gene: TRBV7-8; j_gene: TRBJ2-1; d_gene: TRBD2; abundance: NA
CDR3aa: CASSLSRQFTDTQYF; CDR3nt: TGTGCCAGCAGCTTAAGTCGACAGTTCACAGATACGCAGTATTTT; v_gene: TRBV7-9; j_gene: TRBJ2-3; d_gene: NA; abundance: NA
CDR3aa: CASSLGGQGIDYEQYF; CDR3nt: TGCGCCAGCAGCTTGGGAGGACAGGGTATCGATTACGAGCAGTACTTC; v_gene: TRBV5-1; j_gene: TRBJ2-7; d_gene: TRBD1; abundance: few
CDR3aa: CASSLAPGGNEQYF; CDR3nt: TGCGCCAGCAGCTTGGCCCCTGGGGGTAACGAGCAGTACTTC; v_gene: TRBV5-1; j_gene: TRBJ2-7; d_gene: NA; abundance: NA
CDR3aa: CASSLAPGDSYNEQFF; CDR3nt: TGTGCCAGCAGCTTAGCTCCGGGGGATTCCTACAATGAGCAGTTCTTC; v_gene: TRBV13; j_gene: TRBJ2-1; d_gene: NA; abundance: NA
CDR3aa: CASKIGPYEQYF; CDR3nt: TGTGCCAGCAAAATCGGTCCGTACGAGCAGTACTTC; v_gene: TRBV2; j_gene: TRBJ2-7; d_gene: NA; abundance: few
CDR3aa: CASSVEWATTYHYGYTF; CDR3nt: TGTGCCAGCAGCGTAGAGTGGGCGACCACTTACCACTATGGCTACACCTTC; v_gene: TRBV9; j_gene: TRBJ1-2; d_gene: NA; abundance: few
CDR3aa: CASSYLDREIYEQYF; CDR3nt: TGTGCCAGCAGTTACCTGGACAGGGAGATATACGAGCAGTACTTC; v_gene: TRBV6-5; j_gene: TRBJ2-7; d_gene: TRBD1; abundance: NA
CDR3aa: CASSQDDSGSYEQYF; CDR3nt: TGCGCCAGCAGCCAAGATGACAGCGGCTCCTACGAGCAGTACTTC; v_gene: TRBV4-3; j_gene: TRBJ2-7; d_gene: NA; abundance: NA